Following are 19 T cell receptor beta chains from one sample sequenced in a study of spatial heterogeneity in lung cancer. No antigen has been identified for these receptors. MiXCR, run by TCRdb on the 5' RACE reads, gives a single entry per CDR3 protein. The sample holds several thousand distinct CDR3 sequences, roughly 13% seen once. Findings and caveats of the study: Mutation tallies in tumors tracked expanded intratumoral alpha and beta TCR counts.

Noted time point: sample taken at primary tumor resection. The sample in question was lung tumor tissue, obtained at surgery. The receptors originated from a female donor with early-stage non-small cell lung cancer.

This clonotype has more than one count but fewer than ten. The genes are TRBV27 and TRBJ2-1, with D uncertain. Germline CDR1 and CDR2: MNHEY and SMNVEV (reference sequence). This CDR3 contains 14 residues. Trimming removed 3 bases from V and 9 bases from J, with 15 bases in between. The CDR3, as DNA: TGTGCCAGCAGTTTTCCCCCAACCTATCGTGAGCAGTTCTTC. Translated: CASSFPPTYREQFF.

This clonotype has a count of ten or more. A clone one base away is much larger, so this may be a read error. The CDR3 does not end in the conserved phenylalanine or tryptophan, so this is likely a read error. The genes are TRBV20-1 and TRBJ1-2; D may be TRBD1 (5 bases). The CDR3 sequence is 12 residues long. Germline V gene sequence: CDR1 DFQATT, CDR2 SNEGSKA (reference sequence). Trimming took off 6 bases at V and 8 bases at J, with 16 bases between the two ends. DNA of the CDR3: TGCAGTGCCGTAGGGACCAGCGGAGGCTACACCTTA. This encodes CSAVGTSGGYTL.

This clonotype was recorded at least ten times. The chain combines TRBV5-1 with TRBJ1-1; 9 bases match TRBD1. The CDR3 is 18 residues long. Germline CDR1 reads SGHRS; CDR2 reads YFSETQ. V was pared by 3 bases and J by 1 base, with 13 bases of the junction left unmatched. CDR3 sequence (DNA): TGCGCCAGCAGCTCAAGCTATAACAGGGGGCCGGGGAACACTGAAGCTTTCTTT. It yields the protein CASSSSYNRGPGNTEAFF.

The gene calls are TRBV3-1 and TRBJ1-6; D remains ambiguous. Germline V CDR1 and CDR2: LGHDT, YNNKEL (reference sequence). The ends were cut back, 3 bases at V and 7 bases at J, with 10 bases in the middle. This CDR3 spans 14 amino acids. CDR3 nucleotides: TGTGCCAGCAGCCACGGCACTCAAAATTCACCCCTCCACTTT. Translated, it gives CASSHGTQNSPLHF.

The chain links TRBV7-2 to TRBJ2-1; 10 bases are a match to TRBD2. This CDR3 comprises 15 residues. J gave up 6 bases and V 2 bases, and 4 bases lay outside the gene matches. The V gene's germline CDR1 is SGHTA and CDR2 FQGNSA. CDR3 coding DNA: TGTGCCAGCAGCTTACTAGCGGGGGCCCCCAATGAGCAGTTCTTC. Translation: CASSLLAGAPNEQFF.

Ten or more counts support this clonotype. CDR3 loop: CASSRSNTGDTQYF. CDR3 in DNA: TGCGCCAGCAGCCGCTCCAACACAGGAGATACGCAGTATTTT. The gene calls are TRBV5-1 and TRBJ2-3; maybe TRBD1 (5 bases). Germline CDR1 reads SGHRS; CDR2 reads YFSETQ. CDR3 length: 14 residues. V lost 4 bases, J lost 5 bases, and 14 bases lay in between.

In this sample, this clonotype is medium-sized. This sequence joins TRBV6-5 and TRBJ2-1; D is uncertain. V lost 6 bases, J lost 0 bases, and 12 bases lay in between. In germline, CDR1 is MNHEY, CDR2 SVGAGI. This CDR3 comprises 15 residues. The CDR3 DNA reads TGTGCCAGCAGCGGCTCGCGCAGCTCCTACAATGAGCAGTTCTTC. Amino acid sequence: CASSGSRSSYNEQFF.

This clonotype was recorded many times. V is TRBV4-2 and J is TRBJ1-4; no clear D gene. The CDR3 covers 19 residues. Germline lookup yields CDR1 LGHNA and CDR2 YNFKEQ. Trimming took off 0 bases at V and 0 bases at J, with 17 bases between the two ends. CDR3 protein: CASSQDHPGVVATNEKLFF. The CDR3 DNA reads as TGTGCCAGCAGCCAAGACCATCCAGGCGTCGTTGCAACTAATGAAAAACTGTTTTTT.

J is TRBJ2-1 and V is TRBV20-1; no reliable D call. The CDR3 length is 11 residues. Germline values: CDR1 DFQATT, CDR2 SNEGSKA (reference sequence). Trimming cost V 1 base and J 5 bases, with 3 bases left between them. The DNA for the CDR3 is TGCAGTGCTAGAGGCCACAATGAGCAGTTCTTC. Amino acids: CSARGHNEQFF.

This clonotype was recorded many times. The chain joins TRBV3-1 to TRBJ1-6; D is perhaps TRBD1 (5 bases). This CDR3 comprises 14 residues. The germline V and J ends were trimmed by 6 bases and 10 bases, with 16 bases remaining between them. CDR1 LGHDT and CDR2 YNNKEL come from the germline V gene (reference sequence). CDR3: CASRETGGGSPLHF. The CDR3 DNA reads TGTGCCAGCAGGGAAACCGGGGGGGGGTCACCCCTCCACTTT.

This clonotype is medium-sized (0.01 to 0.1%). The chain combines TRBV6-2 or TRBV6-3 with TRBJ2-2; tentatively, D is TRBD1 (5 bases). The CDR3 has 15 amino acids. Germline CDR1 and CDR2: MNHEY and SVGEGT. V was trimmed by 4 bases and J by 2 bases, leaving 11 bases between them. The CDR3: CASSWPQGNTGELFF. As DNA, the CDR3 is TGTGCCAGCAGTTGGCCCCAGGGTAACACCGGGGAGCTGTTTTTT.

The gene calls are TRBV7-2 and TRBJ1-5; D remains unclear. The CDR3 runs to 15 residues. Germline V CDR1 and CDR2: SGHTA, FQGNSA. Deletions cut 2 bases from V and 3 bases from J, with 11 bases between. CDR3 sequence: CASSLYVGYNQPQHF. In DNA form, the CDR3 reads TGTGCCAGCAGCTTATATGTTGGTTACAATCAGCCCCAGCATTTT.

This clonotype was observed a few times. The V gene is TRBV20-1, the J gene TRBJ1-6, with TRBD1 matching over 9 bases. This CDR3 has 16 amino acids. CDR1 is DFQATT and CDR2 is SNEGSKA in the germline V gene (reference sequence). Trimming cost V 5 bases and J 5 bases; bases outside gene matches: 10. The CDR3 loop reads CSAYPGQGINNSPLHF. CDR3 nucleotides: TGCAGTGCTTACCCCGGACAGGGGATAAATAATTCACCCCTCCACTTT.

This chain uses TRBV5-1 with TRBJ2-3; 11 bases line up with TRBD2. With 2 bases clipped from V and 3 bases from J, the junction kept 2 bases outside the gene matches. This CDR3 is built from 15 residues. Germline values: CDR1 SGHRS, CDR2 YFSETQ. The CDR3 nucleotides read TGCGCCAGCAGCTTAACTAGCGGGGGAACAGATACGCAGTATTTT. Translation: CASSLTSGGTDTQYF.

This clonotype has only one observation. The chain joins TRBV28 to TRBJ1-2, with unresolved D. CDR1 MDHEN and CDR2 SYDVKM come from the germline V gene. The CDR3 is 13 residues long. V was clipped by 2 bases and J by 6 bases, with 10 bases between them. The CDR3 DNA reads TGTGCCAGCAGTTTAGTCCCTGTACATGGCTACACCTTC. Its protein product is CASSLVPVHGYTF.

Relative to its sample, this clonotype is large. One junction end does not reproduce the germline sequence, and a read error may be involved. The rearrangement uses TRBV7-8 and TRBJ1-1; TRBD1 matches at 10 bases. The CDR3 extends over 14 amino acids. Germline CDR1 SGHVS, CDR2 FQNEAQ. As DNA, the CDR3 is TGTGCCAGCAGTTTAGCGGGACAGGGGACTGAAGCTTTCTTT. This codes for CASSLAGQGTEAFF. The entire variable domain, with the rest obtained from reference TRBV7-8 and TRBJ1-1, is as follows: GAGVSQSPRYKVAKRGQDVALRCDPISGHVSLFWYQQALGQGPEFLTYFQNEAQLDKSGLPSDRFFAERPEGSVSTLKIQRTQQEDSAVYLCASSLAGQGTEAFFGQGTRLTVV.

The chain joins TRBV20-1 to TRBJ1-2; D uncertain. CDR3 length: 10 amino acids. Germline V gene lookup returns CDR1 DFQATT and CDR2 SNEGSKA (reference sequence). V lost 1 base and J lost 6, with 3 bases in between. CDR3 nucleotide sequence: TGCAGTGCTAGAGCGAATGGCTACACCTTC. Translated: CSARANGYTF.

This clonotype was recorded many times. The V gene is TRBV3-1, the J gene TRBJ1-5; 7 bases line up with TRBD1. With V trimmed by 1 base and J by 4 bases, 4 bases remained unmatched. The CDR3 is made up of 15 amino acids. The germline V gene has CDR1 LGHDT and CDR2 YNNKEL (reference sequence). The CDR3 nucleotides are TGTGCCAGCAGCCAAGGTACAGGGGCTAATCAGCCCCAGCATTTT. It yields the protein CASSQGTGANQPQHF.

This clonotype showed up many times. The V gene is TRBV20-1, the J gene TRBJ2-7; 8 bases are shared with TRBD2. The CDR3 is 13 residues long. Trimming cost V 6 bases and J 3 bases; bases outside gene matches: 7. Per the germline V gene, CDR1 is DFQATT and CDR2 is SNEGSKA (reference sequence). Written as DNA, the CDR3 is TGCAGTGCAATAGCGGGGAATAACTACGAGCAGTACTTC. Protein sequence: CSAIAGNNYEQYF.